Listed below are T cell receptor beta chains from one sample, sequenced in a study of CD8 T cells in ankylosing spondylitis. TCRdb passed the 5' RACE reads through MiXCR, listing each CDR3 protein once. This sample has about 540,000 distinct CDR3 sequences, with approximately 12% found just once. What was sequenced was blood, either unsorted or a sorted T cell fraction (not recorded which). Every receptor here comes from a male donor with ankylosing spondylitis. CDR3s include the opening cysteine and the closing phenylalanine or tryptophan. D genes are given only for firm matches. Where a row states a size, it is once, few, many or the class of an expanded clone; other rows omit it.

j_call: TRBJ1-5; d_call: .; v_call: TRBV20-1; clone_size: few; cdr3_length: 13; cdr3_aa: CSAKTEANQPQHF; cdr3_nt: TGCAGTGCTAAGACAGAAGCGAATCAGCCCCAGCATTTT
j_call: TRBJ2-1; d_call: .; v_call: TRBV6-2/TRBV6-3; clone_size: few; cdr3_length: 17; cdr3_aa: CASRPPWSGYSYNEQFF; cdr3_nt: TGTGCCAGCAGGCCACCCTGGAGCGGATACTCCTACAATGAGCAGTTCTTC
j_call: TRBJ2-7; d_call: TRBD2; v_call: TRBV6-4; clone_size: few; cdr3_length: 12; cdr3_aa: CASSRTSNEQYF; cdr3_nt: TGTGCCAGCAGTAGGACTAGCAACGAGCAGTACTTC
j_call: TRBJ2-1; d_call: .; v_call: TRBV15; clone_size: few; cdr3_length: 14; cdr3_aa: CATSRLQGYNEQFF; cdr3_nt: TGTGCCACCAGCAGACTCCAGGGATACAATGAGCAGTTCTTC
j_call: TRBJ1-5; d_call: .; v_call: TRBV20-1; clone_size: few; cdr3_length: 14; cdr3_aa: CSASKTSLYQPQHF; cdr3_nt: TGCAGTGCCTCTAAGACGAGTCTATATCAGCCCCAGCATTTT
j_call: TRBJ1-6; d_call: TRBD1; v_call: TRBV20-1; clone_size: few; cdr3_length: 12; cdr3_aa: CSAGDRDSPLHF; cdr3_nt: TGCAGTGCCGGGGACAGGGATTCACCCCTCCACTTT
j_call: TRBJ2-5; d_call: .; v_call: TRBV5-1; clone_size: .; cdr3_length: 15; cdr3_aa: CASSPPDGGKETQYF; cdr3_nt: TGCGCCAGCAGCCCACCTGACGGAGGGAAAGAGACCCAGTACTTC
j_call: TRBJ2-3; d_call: .; v_call: TRBV20-1; clone_size: few; cdr3_length: 13; cdr3_aa: CSAASLVPDTQYF; cdr3_nt: TGCAGTGCTGCGAGTCTAGTCCCAGATACGCAGTATTTT
j_call: TRBJ2-1; d_call: TRBD2; v_call: TRBV7-8; clone_size: many; cdr3_length: 14; cdr3_aa: CASSSSGSYNEQFF; cdr3_nt: TGTGCCAGCAGCTCTAGCGGGAGCTACAATGAGCAGTTCTTC
j_call: TRBJ2-2; d_call: TRBD1; v_call: TRBV12-3/TRBV12-4; clone_size: few; cdr3_length: 16; cdr3_aa: CASSPRQGAITGELFF; cdr3_nt: TGTGCCAGCAGTCCCAGACAGGGGGCAATCACCGGGGAGCTGTTTTTT
j_call: TRBJ2-2; d_call: .; v_call: TRBV29-1; clone_size: .; cdr3_length: 13; cdr3_aa: CSVGKQNTGELFF; cdr3_nt: TGCAGCGTTGGGAAACAGAACACCGGGGAGCTGTTTTTT
j_call: TRBJ2-6; d_call: .; v_call: TRBV11-2; clone_size: .; cdr3_length: 18; cdr3_aa: CASSAEQQFISGANVLTF; cdr3_nt: TGTGCCAGCAGCGCTGAACAGCAATTTATCTCTGGGGCCAACGTCCTGACTTTC
j_call: TRBJ1-1; d_call: .; v_call: TRBV29-1; clone_size: .; cdr3_length: 13; cdr3_aa: CSVDSTLNTEAFF; cdr3_nt: TGCAGCGTTGATAGTACGTTGAACACTGAAGCTTTCTTT
j_call: TRBJ1-3; d_call: TRBD1; v_call: TRBV7-6; clone_size: .; cdr3_length: 15; cdr3_aa: CASSLYGTGANTIYF; cdr3_nt: TGTGCCAGCAGCTTATACGGGACAGGTGCAAACACCATATATTTT
j_call: TRBJ1-2; d_call: .; v_call: TRBV5-1; clone_size: .; cdr3_length: 16; cdr3_aa: CASSIGDLGSNYGYTF; cdr3_nt: TGCGCCAGCAGCATAGGGGACCTTGGCTCCAACTATGGCTACACCTTC
j_call: TRBJ2-1; d_call: .; v_call: TRBV7-2; clone_size: few; cdr3_length: 14; cdr3_aa: CASSLLIAYNEQFF; cdr3_nt: TGTGCCAGCAGCTTACTGATCGCCTACAATGAGCAGTTCTTC
j_call: TRBJ2-3; d_call: .; v_call: TRBV29-1; clone_size: .; cdr3_length: 13; cdr3_aa: CSVAGALTDTQYF; cdr3_nt: TGCAGCGTTGCCGGAGCCCTCACAGATACGCAGTATTTT
j_call: TRBJ1-3; d_call: TRBD1; v_call: TRBV2; clone_size: .; cdr3_length: 16; cdr3_aa: CASSEAEGARGNTIYF; cdr3_nt: TGTGCCAGCAGTGAAGCGGAGGGGGCAAGGGGAAACACCATATATTTT
j_call: TRBJ1-6; d_call: .; v_call: TRBV12-3/TRBV12-4; clone_size: few; cdr3_length: 18; cdr3_aa: CASTRGGTRSSYNSPLHF; cdr3_nt: TGTGCCAGCACCCGAGGAGGGACTAGAAGCTCCTATAATTCACCCCTCCACTTT
j_call: TRBJ1-2; d_call: TRBD1; v_call: TRBV15; clone_size: few; cdr3_length: 17; cdr3_aa: CATSRGVSRTGSTGYTF; cdr3_nt: TGTGCCACCAGCAGAGGGGTTTCCCGGACAGGGTCGACTGGCTACACCTTC
j_call: TRBJ2-2; d_call: .; v_call: TRBV7-7; clone_size: few; cdr3_length: 16; cdr3_aa: CASSLGTAANTGELFF; cdr3_nt: TGTGCCAGCAGCTTAGGAACAGCCGCCAACACCGGGGAGCTGTTTTTT